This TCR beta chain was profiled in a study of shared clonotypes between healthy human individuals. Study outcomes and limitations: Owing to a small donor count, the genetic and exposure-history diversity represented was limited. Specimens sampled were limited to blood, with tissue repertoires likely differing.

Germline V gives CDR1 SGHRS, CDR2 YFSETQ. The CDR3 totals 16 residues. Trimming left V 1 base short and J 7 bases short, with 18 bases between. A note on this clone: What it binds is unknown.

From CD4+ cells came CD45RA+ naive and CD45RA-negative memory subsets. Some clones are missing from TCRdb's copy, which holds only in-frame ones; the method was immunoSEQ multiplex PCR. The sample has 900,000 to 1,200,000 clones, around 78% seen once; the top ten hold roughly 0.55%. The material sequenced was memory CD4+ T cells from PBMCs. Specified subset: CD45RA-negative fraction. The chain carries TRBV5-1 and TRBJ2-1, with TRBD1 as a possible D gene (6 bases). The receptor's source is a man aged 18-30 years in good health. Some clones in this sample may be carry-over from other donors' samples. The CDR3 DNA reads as TGCGCCAGCAGCTTGTCGGGCAGGGGCGGAGAGAATGAGCAGTTCTTC. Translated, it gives CASSLSGRGGENEQFF. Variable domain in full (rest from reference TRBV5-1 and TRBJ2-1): KAGVTQTPRYLIKTRGQQVTLSCSPISGHRSVSWYQQTPGQGLQFLFEYFSETQRNKGNFPGRFSGRQFSNSRSEMNVSTLELGDSALYLCASSLSGRGGENEQFFGPGTRLTVL.